Presented here are 25 T cell receptor beta chains from one specimen sequenced in a study of shared clonotypes between healthy human individuals. The protocol was immunoSEQ multiplex PCR, while the TCRdb copy is restricted to in-frame clones and leaves out a portion. The sample lists over a million clones; more than 75% were seen once. The specimen was memory CD4+ T cells from PBMCs. The subset denotes: CD45RA-negative fraction. The receptor source for this set is a man younger than 35 in good health. Some clones in this sample may be carry-over from other donors' samples.

The chain uses TRBV29-1 and TRBJ1-5, with 9 positions matching TRBD1. The germline V gene has CDR1 SQVTM and CDR2 ANQGSEA. The CDR3 has 16 residues. With 5 bases clipped from V and 1 base from J, the junction kept 9 bases outside the gene matches. Here the CDR3 reads CSVLFATGGSNQPQHF. The CDR3 nucleotides are TGCAGCGTTTTGTTCGCGACAGGGGGAAGCAATCAGCCCCAGCATTTT.

This chain connects TRBV28 to TRBJ2-7, with TRBD1 identical over 9 bases. This CDR3 is 15 amino acids long. Germline V CDR1 and CDR2: MDHEN, SYDVKM. J lost 1 base, V lost 6 bases, and 7 bases had no gene match. The CDR3 loop is CASSVTGGASYEQYF. The CDR3 nucleotides read TGTGCCAGCAGCGTTACAGGGGGCGCTTCCTACGAGCAGTACTTC.

The rearrangement links TRBV29-1 to TRBJ2-3, with no clear D. CDR1 SQVTM and CDR2 ANQGSEA come from the germline V gene. The CDR3 length is 14 residues. The germline V and J ends were trimmed by 7 bases and 4 bases, with 18 bases remaining between them. Written as DNA, the CDR3 is TGCAGCGCCGACCCCGGTTTACGGCCAGATACGCAGTATTTT. Amino acid sequence: CSADPGLRPDTQYF.

The chain recombines TRBV29-1 with TRBJ1-4, with a possible D match to TRBD1 (6 bases). V lost 5 bases and J 6 bases, leaving 22 bases between the germline ends. Per the germline V gene, CDR1 is SQVTM and CDR2 is ANQGSEA. The CDR3 runs to 16 residues. In DNA, the CDR3 is TGCAGCGTTCGAGGGGAGAGTGCAGGGGTATATGAAAAACTGTTTTTT. Protein product: CSVRGESAGVYEKLFF.

On this clone itself: At the DNA level, this CDR3 is encoded by other sequences in the same sample as well. This chain uses TRBV18 with TRBJ1-2, with 10 positions matching TRBD1. The CDR3 spans 13 residues. V shed 6 bases and J 8 bases; nucleotides not matched to a gene: 6. Germline CDR1 reads KGHSH; CDR2 reads LQKENI. The CDR3 sequence: CASSPGTGEGYTF. The CDR3 bases are TGTGCCAGCTCGCCTGGGACAGGGGAAGGCTACACCTTC.

This chain uses TRBV7-8 with TRBJ2-7; 7 bases are a match to TRBD2. The CDR3 consists of 14 residues. Germline CDR1 is SGHVS and CDR2 is FQNEAQ. V lost 1 base to trimming and J lost 4 bases; unmatched junction nucleotides: 4. This CDR3 reads CASSLGRERYEQYF. CDR3 nucleotides: TGTGCCAGCAGCTTAGGGCGGGAGCGGTACGAGCAGTACTTC.

This sequence joins TRBV6-6 and TRBJ2-5; a possible D gene is TRBD1 (6 bases). The CDR3 sequence is 14 residues long. Germline V gene data show CDR1 as MNHNY and CDR2 as SVGAGI (reference sequence). V gave up 6 bases and J gave up 5 bases, with 16 bases separating them. The CDR3 DNA reads TGTGCCAGCAGGCCTCTACAGGGACGGGAGACCCAGTACTTC. Translating gives CASRPLQGRETQYF.

There are a few counts of this clone. CDR3 amino acids: CASRADGLGGGYTF. For the CDR3, the DNA is TGTGCCAGCAGAGCGGACGGCCTGGGGGGAGGCTACACCTTC. The chain uses TRBV6-1 and TRBJ1-2, with a tentative D call TRBD1 (5 bases). V was pared by 6 bases and J by 8 bases, with 19 bases between. Germline assignment: CDR1 MNHNS and CDR2 SASEGT. The CDR3 consists of 14 residues.

The CDR3 DNA follows: TGTGCCAGTAGTAATCTCGCAGAGGGTCAATCCTACGAGCAGTACTTC. Protein sequence: CASSNLAEGQSYEQYF. The V and J genes are TRBV19 and TRBJ2-7, with D maybe TRBD2 (5 bases). The length of the CDR3 is 16 residues. V lost 4 bases and J 1 base, leaving 17 bases between the germline ends. From germline, CDR1 is LNHDA and CDR2 SQIVND (reference sequence). The full variable domain, with the rest looked up from reference TRBV19 and TRBJ2-7, is DGGITQSPKYLFRKEGQNVTLSCEQNLNHDAMYWYRQDPGQGLRLIYYSQIVNDFQKGDIAEGYSVSREKKESFPLTVTSAQKNPTAFYLCASSNLAEGQSYEQYFGPGTRLTVT.

CDR3 region: CASITRSGANVLTF. DNA for the CDR3: TGTGCCAGTATTACGCGGTCTGGGGCCAACGTCCTGACTTTC. The rearrangement uses TRBV19 and TRBJ2-6, with unresolved D. Between the trimmed V and J ends, which lost 7 bases and 1 base, there was a span of 8 bases. The CDR3 is 14 residues long. Germline CDR1 reads LNHDA; CDR2 reads SQIVND (reference sequence).

The CDR3 sequence: CASSLGGGGRADTQYF. DNA of the CDR3: TGTGCCAGCAGCTTGGGAGGAGGCGGGAGGGCAGATACGCAGTATTTT. The V and J genes are TRBV5-4 and TRBJ2-3, with 9 bases aligning to TRBD2. Germline CDR1 SGHNT, CDR2 YYREEE (reference sequence). CDR3 size: 16 residues. After removal of 0 bases from V and 4 bases from J, the junction contained 6 bases not matched to a gene.

The rearrangement links TRBV11-2 to TRBJ1-1; no firm D call. Germline V CDR1 and CDR2: SGHAT, FQNNGV. V lost 1 base and J lost 7, with 4 bases in between. This CDR3 comprises 11 residues. CDR3 sequence (DNA): TGTGCCAGCAGCTTAGTCGATGAAGCTTTCTTT. Translation: CASSLVDEAFF.

The chain carries TRBV29-1 and TRBJ1-1; D is uncertain. From germline, CDR1 is SQVTM and CDR2 ANQGSEA. CDR3 length: 12 amino acids. V was cut by 6 bases and J by 5 bases, with 13 bases left in between. The CDR3 nucleotides read TGCAGCGTCCGGAGGGCAGGAACTGAAGCTTTCTTT. Protein sequence: CSVRRAGTEAFF.

This clone has a count of ten or more. The rearrangement joins TRBV18 to TRBJ2-3, with TRBD2 matching 8 bases. V dropped 3 bases and J dropped 8; count of bases not matched to a gene: 16. The CDR3 has 17 amino acids. Per germline, CDR1 KGHSH and CDR2 LQKENI. CDR3 sequence reads: CASSPSSGLLEGGTQYF. The CDR3 coding sequence is TGTGCCAGCTCACCGTCTAGCGGGCTCCTGGAAGGGGGTACGCAGTATTTT.

The chain couples TRBV7-9 to TRBJ1-1; no clear D. Looked up from germline, CDR1 is SEHNR and CDR2 is FQNEAQ (reference sequence). This CDR3 contains 13 residues. Trimming took off 2 bases at V and 10 bases at J, with 14 bases between the two ends. CDR3 protein: CASSLRSGPRAFF. CDR3 nucleotides: TGTGCCAGCAGCTTAAGGTCAGGCCCTAGAGCTTTCTTT.

This rearrangement joins TRBV2 to TRBJ2-5; D unresolved. V was shortened by 5 bases and J by 5 bases, with 6 bases between the two germline ends. Germline V CDR1 and CDR2: SNHLY, FYNNEI. The CDR3 loop spans 11 amino acids. The CDR3 DNA sequence: TGTGCCAGCAGTCCCCTCGAGACCCAGTACTTC. It codes for CASSPLETQYF.

This clone appeared many times. The chain combines TRBV5-5 with TRBJ1-4; unclear D gene. V lost 1 base, J lost 6 bases, and 10 bases lay in between. Germline CDR1 is SGHKS and CDR2 is YYEKEE (reference sequence). There are 14 residues in the CDR3. The CDR3 loop is CASSLYGGDEKLFF. CDR3 nucleotides: TGTGCCAGCAGCTTGTACGGAGGAGATGAAAAACTGTTTTTT.

The sample holds many counts of this clone. This chain uses TRBV30 with TRBJ2-3, with TRBD2 matching 7 bases. This CDR3 comprises 15 residues. The J segment lost 2 bases and the V segment lost 5 bases, leaving 10 bases of the junction unmatched. Germline V CDR1 and CDR2: GTSNPN, SVGIG (reference sequence). CDR3 in amino acids: CAWGRGLGDTDTQYF. The CDR3 region has the DNA TGTGCCTGGGGGAGGGGATTAGGTGACACAGATACGCAGTATTTT. The variable domain in full, completed from reference TRBV30 and TRBJ2-3, reads SQTIHQWPATLVQPVGSPLSLECTVEGTSNPNLYWYRQAAGRGLQLLFYSVGIGQISSEVPQNLSASRPQDRQFILSSKKLLLSDSGFYLCAWGRGLGDTDTQYFGPGTRLTVL.

This clone was counted once. The chain couples TRBV5-1 to TRBJ1-1; D gene unclear. The CDR3 length is 15 residues. Germline CDR1 and CDR2: SGHRS and YFSETQ. Trimming cost V 0 bases and J 5 bases, with 14 bases left between them. The DNA of the CDR3 is TGCGCCAGCAGCTTGGAGCCGGGTCGTGGAACTGAAGCTTTCTTT. As protein: CASSLEPGRGTEAFF. The variable domain in full, completed from reference TRBV5-1 and TRBJ1-1, reads KAGVTQTPRYLIKTRGQQVTLSCSPISGHRSVSWYQQTPGQGLQFLFEYFSETQRNKGNFPGRFSGRQFSNSRSEMNVSTLELGDSALYLCASSLEPGRGTEAFFGQGTRLTVV.

This chain joins TRBV28 and TRBJ2-7; weak D call: TRBD1 (5 bases). In germline, CDR1 is MDHEN, CDR2 SYDVKM. The V and J ends lost 5 bases and 0 bases respectively, with 20 bases between them. The CDR3 contains 17 residues. CDR3 sequence: CASSADIRVRGSYEQYF. The CDR3 nucleotides read TGTGCCAGCAGTGCAGACATCAGGGTAAGGGGCTCCTACGAGCAGTACTTC.

The rearrangement links TRBV10-3 to TRBJ2-2; 9 bases match TRBD2. Germline loops: CDR1 ENHRY, CDR2 SYGVKD. CDR3 length: 13 amino acids. The V and J ends lost 6 bases and 7 bases, in that order; junction bases with no gene match: 3. CDR3 loop: CAIRGLADGELFF. The DNA of the CDR3 is TGTGCCATCAGGGGACTAGCCGACGGGGAGCTGTTTTTT.

This clone was seen a single time. The gene calls are TRBV9 and TRBJ2-7, with 11 bases fitting TRBD1. The trim removed 3 bases at V and 5 bases at J, leaving 7 bases unmatched. The length of the CDR3 is 15 residues. Germline V gene sequence: CDR1 SGDLS, CDR2 YYNGEE. This CDR3 is CASSGGTGGFDEQYF. Written as DNA, the CDR3 is TGTGCCAGCAGCGGTGGGACAGGGGGTTTTGACGAGCAGTACTTC.

J is TRBJ1-1 and V is TRBV2; D uncertain. V lost 10 bases, J lost 1 base, and 22 bases lay in between. The CDR3 length is 16 residues. Per germline, CDR1 SNHLY and CDR2 FYNNEI. CDR3 bases: TGTGCCAACTACCTCGGGGAAGGACCGAGGAACACTGAAGCTTTCTTT. Protein sequence: CANYLGEGPRNTEAFF.

This clone was observed once. This chain joins TRBV6-6 and TRBJ1-2, with D unclear. The CDR3 sequence is 14 residues long. CDR1 and CDR2 (germline): MNHNY, SVGAGI (reference sequence). V shed 4 bases and J shed 4 bases, with 13 bases lying between them. The CDR3: CASSSQAELYGYTF. In DNA, the CDR3 is TGTGCCAGCAGTTCCCAGGCTGAGCTCTATGGCTACACCTTC.

This chain uses TRBV30 with TRBJ1-2, with D unresolved. The germline gives CDR1 GTSNPN, CDR2 SVGIG (reference sequence). V lost 3 bases to trimming and J lost 0 bases, with 17 bases between them. This CDR3 has 16 amino acids. The CDR3 loop is CAWRLKGILANYGYTF. CDR3 in DNA: TGTGCCTGGAGGTTAAAGGGAATTTTAGCTAACTATGGCTACACCTTC. Looking up the rest from reference TRBV30 and TRBJ1-2 gives the full variable domain: SQTIHQWPATLVQPVGSPLSLECTVEGTSNPNLYWYRQAAGRGLQLLFYSVGIGQISSEVPQNLSASRPQDRQFILSSKKLLLSDSGFYLCAWRLKGILANYGYTFGSGTRLTVV.